This entry lists 30 T cell receptor beta chains sequenced from one sample in a study of T cell repertoires in cytomegalovirus infection. In TCRdb, the reads were re-called with MiXCR into one record per CDR3 protein. The sample carries 400,000 to 550,000 distinct CDR3 sequences, about 11% recorded once. The sequencing sample was made of PBMCs. Receptors originate from a human donor in good health (CMV status not recorded). Some clones in this sample may be carry-over from other donors' samples.

The chain joins TRBV20-1 to TRBJ2-5; 10 nucleotides match TRBD2. The germline CDR1 and CDR2 sequences are DFQATT and SNEGSKA (reference sequence). The CDR3 is 14 amino acids. V was clipped by 5 bases and J by 5 bases; unmatched bases: 8. CDR3 residues: CSADLAGAQETQYF. CDR3 bases: TGCAGTGCTGACCTAGCGGGGGCCCAGGAGACCCAGTACTTC.

With regard to this clonotype: This clone may be a read error of a much larger clone one base away. This rearrangement joins TRBV3-1 to TRBJ1-4; a possible D gene is TRBD1 (5 bases). Germline V gene data show CDR1 as LGHDT and CDR2 as YNNKEL (reference sequence). CDR3 length: 18 residues. For the CDR3, the DNA is TGTGCCAGCAGCCTTCAGACGGGGACTATTGCAACTAATGTAAAACTGTTTTTT. It specifies CASSLQTGTIATNVKLFF.

This clonotype was observed many times. The chain couples TRBV27 to TRBJ2-7; either TRBD1 or TRBD2 may supply D (5 bases each). From germline, CDR1 is MNHEY and CDR2 SMNVEV (reference sequence). The length of the CDR3 is 15 residues. V lost 6 bases to trimming and J lost 0 bases, with 15 bases between them. The CDR3 bases are TGTGCCAGCAGCCTCCGGTGGGGGAACTCCTACGAGCAGTACTTC. Residues: CASSLRWGNSYEQYF.

Note on this clonotype: It may be a read error: a sequence one base away is much more abundant. J is TRBJ2-5 and V is TRBV12-3 or TRBV12-4, with 11 bases aligning to TRBD2. The CDR3 loop spans 15 amino acids. V was clipped by 9 bases and J by 5 bases; unmatched bases: 11. The CDR3 loop is CARSKTSGRGETQYF. The CDR3 region has the DNA TGTGCCAGGAGCAAAACTAGCGGGAGAGGGGAGACCCAGTACTTC.

This clonotype was seen at least ten times. J is TRBJ2-2 and V is TRBV19; maybe TRBD1 (6 bases). The germline V and J ends were trimmed by 6 bases and 0 bases, with 11 bases remaining between them. Germline V lookup: CDR1 LNHDA, CDR2 SQIVND (reference sequence). The CDR3 length is 15 residues. DNA for the CDR3: TGTGCCAGTAGCGCGGACAGAGCGAACACCGGGGAGCTGTTTTTT. Residues: CASSADRANTGELFF.

The chain couples TRBV2 to TRBJ2-4, with no clear D. Trimming shortened V by 1 base and J by 2 bases, and 12 bases separated the two germline ends. Germline V gene lookup returns CDR1 SNHLY and CDR2 FYNNEI. This CDR3 contains 16 residues. The CDR3 protein is CASSEENAETKNIQYF. DNA of the CDR3: TGTGCCAGCAGTGAAGAAAACGCGGAGACCAAAAACATTCAGTACTTC.

This clonotype came up many times. The chain recombines TRBV12-3 or TRBV12-4 with TRBJ2-5; no definite D call. The CDR3 length is 14 residues. Trimming removed 1 base from V and 5 bases from J, with 11 bases in between. Here the CDR3 DNA reads TGTGCCAGCAGTTTAGGAGTCCCCTCCGAGACCCAGTACTTC. As protein: CASSLGVPSETQYF.

There are many counts of this clonotype. This chain links TRBV12-3 or TRBV12-4 with TRBJ1-4, with 8 bases aligning to TRBD1. Trimming removed 6 bases from V and 3 bases from J; junction bases left unmatched: 6. This CDR3 comprises 15 residues. CDR3 in DNA: TGTGCCAGCAGCCATCCGGGACAGGCTAATGAAAAACTGTTTTTT. The encoded protein is CASSHPGQANEKLFF.

Notes on this clonotype: A much larger clone sits a single nucleotide away, making a read error possible. The chain links TRBV5-5 to TRBJ2-1, with D possibly matching TRBD2 (5 bases). CDR1 is SGHKS and CDR2 is YYEKEE in the germline V gene (reference sequence). The CDR3 is 16 amino acids. Trimming removed 3 bases from V and 8 bases from J, with 21 bases in between. The CDR3, as DNA: TGTGCCAGCAGCTCAGAGGCGGGTCTTCTTGGGGATGAGCAGTTCTTC. Protein product: CASSSEAGLLGDEQFF.

The table lists this clonotype with a few counts. The CDR3 DNA sequence: TGTGCCAGCAGCACTCCCGGGACAGGGGGACCGAACACCGGGGAGCTGTTTTTT. It translates to CASSTPGTGGPNTGELFF. The chain employs TRBV9 and TRBJ2-2, with 11 nucleotides matching TRBD1. The CDR3 length is 18 residues. With V trimmed by 4 bases and J by 0 bases, 8 bases remained unmatched. Germline CDR1 is SGDLS and CDR2 is YYNGEE.

In this sample, this clonotype turned up many times. The rearrangement links TRBV7-8 to TRBJ2-3; D is perhaps TRBD1 or TRBD2 (5 bases each). V was shortened by 3 bases and J by 2 bases, with 15 bases between the two germline ends. The CDR3 contains 16 residues. Germline CDR1 and CDR2: SGHVS and FQNEAQ. The CDR3 DNA reads as TGTGCCAGCAGCTTTGGGACCGCCCGCTTCACAGATACGCAGTATTTT. As protein: CASSFGTARFTDTQYF.

In its sample, this clonotype was seen a few times. The chain joins TRBV20-1 to TRBJ2-1; D call uncertain. V dropped 1 base and J dropped 6 bases, with 7 bases sitting between them. Germline CDR1 DFQATT, CDR2 SNEGSKA (reference sequence). This CDR3 has 12 residues. CDR3: CSARVGGNEQFF. The CDR3 bases are TGCAGTGCTAGAGTCGGCGGCAATGAGCAGTTCTTC.

This clonotype was recorded many times. The chain is built from TRBV7-9 and TRBJ2-2, with 8 bases matching TRBD1. V lost 4 bases and J lost 4; bases outside the gene matches: 5. The CDR3 has 15 residues. Per the germline V gene, CDR1 is SEHNR and CDR2 is FQNEAQ (reference sequence). In nucleotides, the CDR3 is TGTGCCAGCAGCTCCACAGGGGGAGGCACCGGGGAGCTGTTTTTT. As protein: CASSSTGGGTGELFF.

In its sample, this clonotype was seen a few times. The chain is built from TRBV2 and TRBJ1-1, with D unresolved. This CDR3 comprises 13 residues. Germline CDR1 SNHLY, CDR2 FYNNEI. V lost 8 bases and J lost 1, with 11 bases in between. CDR3: CASSEFGNTEAFF. CDR3 DNA: TGTGCCAGCTCAGAATTTGGGAACACTGAAGCTTTCTTT.

At least ten counts were recorded for this clonotype. This chain links TRBV29-1 with TRBJ2-6, with D tentatively TRBD1 (5 bases). V dropped 3 bases and J dropped 0 bases, with 12 bases sitting between them. Germline CDR1 reads SQVTM; CDR2 reads ANQGSEA. There are 16 residues in the CDR3. CDR3 coding DNA: TGCAGCGTTGACTCACAGGAGACCTCTGGGGCCAACGTCCTGACTTTC. This translates into CSVDSQETSGANVLTF. The full variable domain, in which reference TRBV29-1 and TRBJ2-6 provide the parts outside the CDR3, is SAVISQKPSRDICQRGTSLTIQCQVDSQVTMMFWYRQQPGQSLTLIATANQGSEATYESGFVIDKFPISRPNLTFSTLTVSNMSPEDSSIYLCSVDSQETSGANVLTFGAGSRLTVL.

The J gene is TRBJ2-1, the V gene TRBV25-1, with D perhaps given as TRBD1 or TRBD2 (5 bases each). Germline V gives CDR1 MGHDK, CDR2 SYGVNS. The V gene lost 4 bases and the J gene lost 2 bases, with 9 bases spanning the gap. The CDR3 extends over 14 amino acids. Written as DNA, the CDR3 is TGTGCCAGCAGTGGGGACGGGCCCTACAATGAGCAGTTCTTC. It yields the protein CASSGDGPYNEQFF.

The CDR3 protein is CASTPGQYTGELFF. The DNA for the CDR3 is TGTGCCAGCACCCCAGGGCAGTACACCGGGGAGCTGTTTTTT. V and J are TRBV12-3 or TRBV12-4 and TRBJ2-2, with D possibly TRBD1 on 5 matching bases. CDR3 size: 14 residues. Trimming cost V 7 bases and J 3 bases, with 12 bases left between them.

This clonotype was seen many times. The J gene is TRBJ1-2, the V gene TRBV7-6; D may be TRBD1 (5 bases). Trimming took 1 base from V and 6 from J, leaving 18 bases between them. CDR1 is SGHVS, CDR2 FNYEAQ, per germline. The CDR3 has 16 residues. The CDR3 coding sequence is TGTGCCAGCAGCTTAGAAGGTCTTGCCAGGGCGGATGGCTACACCTTC. Its translation: CASSLEGLARADGYTF.

The chain uses TRBV5-1 and TRBJ1-1, with TRBD1 identical over 8 bases. Germline V CDR1 and CDR2: SGHRS, YFSETQ. The ends lost 4 bases at V and 0 bases at J; junction bases unmatched: 8. The CDR3 has 16 amino acids. Here the CDR3 DNA reads TGCGCCAGCAGCCGGCGGACAGGGCCAATGAACACTGAAGCTTTCTTT. It yields the protein CASSRRTGPMNTEAFF.

Concerning this clonotype itself: A much larger clone sits a single nucleotide away, making a read error possible. The chain recombines TRBV20-1 with TRBJ2-1, with D possibly being TRBD1 (6 bases). This CDR3 is 13 amino acids long. Germline V CDR1 and CDR2: DFQATT, SNEGSKA (reference sequence). This CDR3 is CSATLGAYNEEFF. The CDR3 DNA reads as TGCAGTGCAACGTTGGGGGCGTACAATGAGGAGTTCTTC.

The chain uses TRBV29-1 and TRBJ2-7, with D perhaps being TRBD1 or TRBD2 (5 bases each). Germline V lookup: CDR1 SQVTM, CDR2 ANQGSEA. Trimming cost V 2 bases and J 4 bases, with 18 bases left between them. CDR3 length: 15 amino acids. CDR3 amino acids: CSVEWQGGLTYEQYF. In DNA form, the CDR3 reads TGCAGCGTTGAATGGCAGGGTGGACTGACGTACGAGCAGTACTTC.

There are many counts of this clonotype. CDR3 residues: CASSARDGYGYTF. CDR3 DNA: TGCGCCAGCAGCGCCCGGGACGGCTATGGCTACACCTTC. The chain recombines TRBV5-1 with TRBJ1-2; possibly TRBD1 for D (5 bases). The germline gives CDR1 SGHRS, CDR2 YFSETQ. The V and J ends lost 4 bases and 4 bases respectively, with 11 bases between them. The CDR3 covers 13 residues. Full variable domain (outside the CDR3, taken from reference TRBV5-1 and TRBJ1-2): KAGVTQTPRYLIKTRGQQVTLSCSPISGHRSVSWYQQTPGQGLQFLFEYFSETQRNKGNFPGRFSGRQFSNSRSEMNVSTLELGDSALYLCASSARDGYGYTFGSGTRLTVV.

The chain couples TRBV30 to TRBJ1-2; possible D gene TRBD1, 6 bases. Germline CDR1 reads GTSNPN; CDR2 reads SVGIG (reference sequence). Trimming cost V 2 bases and J 4 bases, with 14 bases left between them. The CDR3 loop spans 14 amino acids. The CDR3 DNA sequence: TGTGCCTGGAGTTCGGACAGCTTTCTCTATGGCTACACCTTC. Amino acid sequence: CAWSSDSFLYGYTF.

In this sample, this clonotype turned up a few times. V and J are TRBV7-4 and TRBJ1-4; D remains unclear. This CDR3 has 15 residues. Trimming removed 5 bases from V and 8 bases from J, with 18 bases in between. In germline, CDR1 is SGHVT, CDR2 SQSDAQ. The CDR3 nucleotides are TGTGCCAGCAGCCTTGGAGCCCAGTTGGGGGAAAAACTGTTTTTT. Residues: CASSLGAQLGEKLFF.

This clonotype came up many times. The chain recombines TRBV9 with TRBJ2-7; 7 nucleotides agree with TRBD1. Germline assignment: CDR1 SGDLS and CDR2 YYNGEE. The CDR3 totals 19 residues. Germline trimming cut 4 bases from V and 4 bases from J; bases unmatched to any gene: 23. The CDR3 nucleotides read TGTGCCAGCAGCCCCTACTATTTCTCGCAGGGGGTATTTCGTTACGAGCAGTACTTC. Protein product: CASSPYYFSQGVFRYEQYF. Together with reference TRBV9 and TRBJ2-7, the CDR3 gives the full variable domain: DSGVTQTPKHLITATGQRVTLRCSPRSGDLSVYWYQQSLDQGLQFLIQYYNGEERAKGNILERFSAQQFPDLHSELNLSSLELGDSALYFCASSPYYFSQGVFRYEQYFGPGTRLTVT.

The J gene is TRBJ1-2, the V gene TRBV7-9; 9 bases align to TRBD1. There are 15 residues in the CDR3. CDR1 and CDR2 (germline): SEHNR, FQNEAQ (reference sequence). V was clipped by 3 bases and J by 2 bases; unmatched bases: 4. CDR3 in DNA: TGTGCCAGCAGCTTTTTGGGACAGGGAAACTATGGCTACACCTTC. Residues: CASSFLGQGNYGYTF.

This clonotype was seen at least ten times. The chain employs TRBV2 and TRBJ2-1; 7 bases match TRBD1. CDR3 length: 15 amino acids. Per the germline V gene, CDR1 is SNHLY and CDR2 is FYNNEI. J was trimmed by 4 bases and V by 6 bases; bases with no gene match: 9. CDR3: CASSRGDSVYNEQFF. CDR3 in DNA: TGTGCCAGCAGCCGTGGGGACAGTGTTTACAATGAGCAGTTCTTC.

The chain is built from TRBV29-1 and TRBJ2-5; the match to TRBD1 covers 11 bases. With V trimmed by 6 bases and J by 5 bases, 17 bases remained unmatched. Germline V lookup: CDR1 SQVTM, CDR2 ANQGSEA. The CDR3 consists of 17 residues. This CDR3 reads CSVPTWDRGNLRETQYF. Here the CDR3 DNA reads TGCAGCGTCCCCACCTGGGACAGGGGGAATCTTCGGGAGACCCAGTACTTC.

A note on this clonotype: A read error may be the cause here, since a much bigger clone is one base away. This chain joins TRBV12-3 or TRBV12-4 and TRBJ1-1, with D maybe TRBD1 (5 bases). This CDR3 has 15 residues. Trimming left V 8 bases short and J 6 bases short, with 22 bases between. CDR3 sequence: CASGALIQRGAEAFF. CDR3 nucleotides: TGTGCCAGCGGAGCCCTAATACAACGGGGCGCTGAAGCTTTCTTT.

This clonotype was detected ten times or more. V and J are TRBV7-6 and TRBJ2-1; 7 bases fit TRBD1. The CDR3 sequence is 17 residues long. The germline V gene encodes CDR1 SGHVS and CDR2 FNYEAQ. V shed 1 base and J 2 bases; nucleotides not matched to a gene: 8. The CDR3 sequence: CASSLVDRGQAYNEQFF. Here the CDR3 DNA reads TGTGCCAGCAGCTTAGTCGACCGCGGACAGGCCTACAATGAGCAGTTCTTC.